This paragraph reports one TCR beta chain. Per the original data handling: Using reference gene primer amplification, nucleated cell counts were estimated. Clones were read by immunoSEQ multiplex PCR, and TCRdb kept only the in-frame ones, dropping some. V and J calls and clone size are as listed in that table; D and trimming were resolved from the DNA. The table records more than 250,000 clones, roughly nine tenths of them present only once. V dropped 0 bases and J dropped 0 bases, with 5 bases sitting between them. The germline gives CDR1 SGHTA, CDR2 FQGNSA. This CDR3 comprises 15 residues. The entry originates in a study of blood T cell repertoires in COVID-19.

The chain uses TRBV7-2 and TRBJ1-4; no reliable D call. The specimen was PBMCs or T cells enriched from blood (not recorded which). The clonotype originates from a woman in her twenties or thirties who had recovered from COVID-19. The CDR3 loop reads CASSLAITTNEKLFF. CDR3 DNA sequence: TGTGCCAGCAGCTTAGCTATTACAACTAATGAAAAACTGTTTTTT.